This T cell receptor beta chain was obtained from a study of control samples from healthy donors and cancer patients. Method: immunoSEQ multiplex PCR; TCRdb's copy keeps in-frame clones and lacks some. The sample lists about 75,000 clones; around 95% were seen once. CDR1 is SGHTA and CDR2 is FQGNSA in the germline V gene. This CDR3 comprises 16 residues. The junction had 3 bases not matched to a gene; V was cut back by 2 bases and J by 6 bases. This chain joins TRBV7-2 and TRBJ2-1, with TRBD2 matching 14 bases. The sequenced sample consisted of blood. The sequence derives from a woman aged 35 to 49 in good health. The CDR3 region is CASSLRLAGGINEQFF. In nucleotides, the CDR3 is TGTGCCAGCAGCTTAAGACTAGCGGGGGGGATCAATGAGCAGTTCTTC.